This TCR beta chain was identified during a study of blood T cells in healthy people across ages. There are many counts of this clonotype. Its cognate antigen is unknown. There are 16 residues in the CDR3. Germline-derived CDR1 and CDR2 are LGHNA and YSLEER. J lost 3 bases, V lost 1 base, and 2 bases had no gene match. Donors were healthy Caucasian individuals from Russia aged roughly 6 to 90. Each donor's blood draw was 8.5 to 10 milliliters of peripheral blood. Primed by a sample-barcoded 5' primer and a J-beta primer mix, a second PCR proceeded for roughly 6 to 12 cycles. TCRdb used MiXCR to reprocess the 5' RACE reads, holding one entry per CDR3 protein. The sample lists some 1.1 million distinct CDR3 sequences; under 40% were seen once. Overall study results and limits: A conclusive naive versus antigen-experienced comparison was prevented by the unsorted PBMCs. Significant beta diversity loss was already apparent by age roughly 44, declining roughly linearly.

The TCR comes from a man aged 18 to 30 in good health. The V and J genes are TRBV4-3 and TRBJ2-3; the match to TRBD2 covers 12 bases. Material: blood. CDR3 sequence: CASSQGTSGVTDTQYF. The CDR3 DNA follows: TGCGCCAGCAGCCAAGGGACTAGCGGGGTAACAGATACGCAGTATTTT.